These 13 T cell receptor beta chains share one sample of origin, sequenced in a study of breast tumors, draining lymph nodes, adjacent tissues. TCRdb re-derived calls from the multiplex PCR reads in MiXCR, one entry per CDR3 protein. This sample carries about 270,000 distinct CDR3 sequences, 30% to 35% of them seen once, and the ten largest clones take 1.1%. Samples came from axillary lymph nodes draining the breast cancer. The sequencing input was axillary lymph node tissue. These receptors were obtained from a female donor with breast cancer. Some clones in this sample may be carry-over from other donors' samples.

J is TRBJ2-1 and V is TRBV3-1; D is possibly TRBD1 or TRBD2 (5 bases each). CDR1 LGHDT and CDR2 YNNKEL come from the germline V gene (reference sequence). V lost 0 bases and J lost 4, with 10 bases in between. The CDR3 has 15 residues. In nucleotides, the CDR3 is TGTGCCAGCAGCCAAGATATAGAGGGGTACAATGAGCAGTTCTTC. Translated: CASSQDIEGYNEQFF.

There are many counts of this clonotype. The chain recombines TRBV11-2 with TRBJ2-7; 10 nucleotides agree with TRBD2. Germline CDR1 SGHAT, CDR2 FQNNGV. V lost 8 bases and J lost 6; bases outside the gene matches: 7. The CDR3 contains 13 residues. The chain's CDR3 is CASLLAGRLEQYF. The CDR3 DNA is TGTGCCAGCCTACTAGCGGGAAGGCTCGAGCAGTACTTC.

With regard to this clonotype: Being one base from a much bigger clone, this may be a read error. The rearrangement links TRBV19 to TRBJ2-1, with 9 nucleotides matching TRBD2. The CDR3 has 14 residues. Per germline, CDR1 LNHDA and CDR2 SQIVND (reference sequence). The CDR3 spells CASGIKREVHEQFF. In DNA, the CDR3 is TGTGCCAGTGGTATTAAGCGGGAGGTCCATGAGCAGTTCTTC.

The rearrangement links TRBV28 to TRBJ2-1; a weak D match, TRBD1 (5 bases). This CDR3 is 14 amino acids long. The V gene's germline CDR1 is MDHEN and CDR2 SYDVKM. V was cut by 9 bases and J by 6 bases, with 18 bases left in between. The CDR3 nucleotides read TGTGCCAGGGACAATTATCCCCCCACCAATGAGCAGTTCTTC. The encoded protein is CARDNYPPTNEQFF.

This clonotype was recorded at least ten times. V is TRBV7-9 and J is TRBJ2-1; 9 bases fit TRBD2. The CDR3 is 20 residues long. Looked up from germline, CDR1 is SEHNR and CDR2 is FQNEAQ (reference sequence). V lost 0 bases to trimming and J lost 7 bases; unmatched junction nucleotides: 19. In DNA, the CDR3 is TGTGCCAGCAGCTTAGCAGGGGGAATTTTGGCGGGAGGGCCCTTGAATGAGCAGTTCTTC. Its translation: CASSLAGGILAGGPLNEQFF.

This rearrangement joins TRBV27 to TRBJ1-2; D is unresolved. In germline, CDR1 is MNHEY, CDR2 SMNVEV (reference sequence). This CDR3 is 16 amino acids long. The V gene lost 4 bases and the J gene lost 2 bases, with 17 bases spanning the gap. The CDR3 nucleotides read TGTGCCAGCAGTTCCGCGGGGTTGGAGGGCAACTATGGCTACACCTTC. This encodes CASSSAGLEGNYGYTF.

J is TRBJ1-2 and V is TRBV20-1; 9 nucleotides agree with TRBD1. The J segment lost 5 bases and the V segment lost 6 bases, leaving 4 bases of the junction unmatched. The CDR3 covers 12 residues. Per the germline V gene, CDR1 is DFQATT and CDR2 is SNEGSKA (reference sequence). CDR3 residues: CSATGGLYGYTF. The DNA of the CDR3 is TGCAGTGCCACAGGGGGCTTGTATGGCTACACCTTC.

This clonotype was detected a few times. This sequence joins TRBV7-2 and TRBJ1-6, with D possibly matching TRBD1 (6 bases). The CDR3 length is 18 residues. V lost 5 bases to trimming and J lost 4 bases, with 21 bases between them. Germline CDR1 is SGHTA and CDR2 is FQGNSA. The CDR3 protein is CASSPKGGVTSYNSPLHF. CDR3 nucleotides: TGTGCCAGCAGCCCTAAGGGGGGGGTGACATCGTATAATTCACCCCTCCACTTT.

This clonotype has a count of ten or more. V usage is TRBV7-2 and J usage is TRBJ2-1, with D perhaps matching TRBD2 (7 bases). Germline V lookup: CDR1 SGHTA, CDR2 FQGNSA. The CDR3 is made up of 15 amino acids. V was trimmed by 1 base and J by 4 bases, leaving 11 bases between them. The CDR3 loop reads CASSLERGQYNEQFF. CDR3 nucleotide sequence: TGTGCCAGCAGCTTAGAGCGGGGACAATACAATGAGCAGTTCTTC.

This clonotype was seen ten or more times. V and J are TRBV11-3 and TRBJ2-3; TRBD2 agrees at 10 bases. The ends lost 3 bases at V and 2 bases at J; junction bases unmatched: 5. The CDR3 is 16 residues long. CDR1 is SGHNT and CDR2 is YENEEA in the germline V gene. CDR3 loop: CASSFEAGGYTDTQYF. In DNA form, the CDR3 reads TGTGCCAGCAGCTTCGAAGCGGGAGGGTACACAGATACGCAGTATTTT. Combining the CDR3 with reference TRBV11-3 and TRBJ2-3 gives the whole variable domain EAGVVQSPRYKIIEKKQPVAFWCNPISGHNTLYWYLQNLGQGPELLIRYENEEAVDDSQLPKDRFSAERLKGVDSTLKIQPAELGDSAVYLCASSFEAGGYTDTQYFGPGTRLTVL.

As regards this clonotype: Relative to the germline gene, one junction end is altered; a read error may explain this. This CDR3 is CASSGTSGLGEQSF. The CDR3 DNA follows: TGTGCCAGCAGCGGGACTAGCGGATTGGGTGAGCAGTCCTTC. This chain connects TRBV9 to TRBJ2-1; 10 bases map to TRBD2. The CDR3 extends over 14 amino acids. Germline values: CDR1 SGDLS, CDR2 YYNGEE.

Regarding this clonotype: This CDR3 fails to terminate in the conserved phenylalanine or tryptophan, so it likely reflects a read error. The V gene is TRBV14, the J gene TRBJ1-3; TRBD1 might be the D (6 bases). The V gene lost 4 bases and the J gene lost 5 bases, with 9 bases spanning the gap. CDR1 SGHDN and CDR2 FVKESK come from the germline V gene. CDR3 length: 13 residues. The CDR3 is CASSRTDRNTIYL. CDR3 DNA sequence: TGTGCCAGCAGCCGGACAGATAGAAACACCATATATCTT.

This clonotype is a singleton in its sample. V and J are TRBV10-2 and TRBJ1-6, with a tentative D call TRBD1 (5 bases). The V gene lost 10 bases and the J gene lost 9 bases, with 16 bases spanning the gap. There are 13 residues in the CDR3. Germline V gene lookup returns CDR1 WSHSY and CDR2 SAAADI. This CDR3 reads CAITQGGGSPLHF. As DNA, the CDR3 is TGCGCCATCACCCAGGGTGGCGGTTCACCCCTCCACTTT.